This TCR beta chain came from a study of early T cells in non-severe SARS-CoV-2 infection. Many counts were recorded for this clonotype. MiXCR was run by TCRdb on the 5' RACE reads, yielding one entry per CDR3 protein. The data contain roughly 50,000 distinct CDR3 sequences, about 8% of them singletons. Specimen: whole blood, collected at baseline. The clonotype was recovered from an adult who was a healthcare worker with PCR-confirmed SARS-CoV-2 infection or an uninfected control (not recorded which).

In nucleotides, the CDR3 is TGTGCCAGCAGCTTTGATGGGACAGGTTCGAACACCGGGGAGCTGTTTTTT. It encodes CASSFDGTGSNTGELFF. V and J are TRBV7-2 and TRBJ2-2; the match to TRBD1 covers 8 bases. J was trimmed by 0 bases and V by 3 bases; bases with no gene match: 6. The V gene's germline CDR1 is SGHTA and CDR2 FQGNSA. The CDR3 runs 17 residues.